The clone carrying this T cell receptor (beta chain) occurred a few times. Data came from immunoSEQ multiplex PCR; TCRdb stores just in-frame clones and leaves some out. The sample consists of tens of thousands of clones, approximately 89% of them appearing once. These data belong to a study of T cell changes during pregnancy in multiple sclerosis. The source material was CD8+ T cells from peripheral blood mononuclear cells, sampled in the third trimester of pregnancy. The sequence was obtained from a female donor with multiple sclerosis, enrolled in a pregnancy study.

CDR3 nucleotides: TGTGCCAGCAGGGGACAGAGCTCTGGAAACACCATATATTTT. Protein: CASRGQSSGNTIYF. The V and J genes are TRBV7-9 and TRBJ1-3; 7 nucleotides align to TRBD1. From germline, CDR1 is SEHNR and CDR2 FQNEAQ (reference sequence). Unmatched junction bases numbered 2, after V lost 6 bases and J lost 0 bases. The CDR3 length is 14 residues.